A selection of T cell receptor beta chains follows, all from one sample in a study of CD8 T cells in Susac syndrome. TCRdb used MiXCR to reprocess the immunoSEQ multiplex PCR reads, holding one entry per CDR3 protein. The sample shows roughly 150,000 distinct CDR3 sequences, approximately 96% of them seen only once. What was sequenced was CD8+ T cells from PBMCs. The source of these receptors is a human donor with multiple sclerosis. Both conserved end residues are part of each CDR3. A D gene is named only where the DNA matches it firmly. Size is stated for part of the rows, as once, few or many counts, or as a class when the clone is expanded.

D gene,J gene,V gene,clone size,CDR3 protein,CDR3 DNA
TRBD1,TRBJ2-7,TRBV4-1,-,CASSQEGARDRGHEQYF,TGCGCCAGCAGCCAAGAGGGGGCCCGGGACAGGGGCCACGAGCAGTACTTC
-,TRBJ2-1,TRBV9,-,CASTLGGDEQFF,TGTGCCAGTACCTTGGGCGGGGATGAGCAGTTCTTC
-,TRBJ2-3,TRBV27,-,CASSLLSSDTQYF,TGTGCCAGCAGTTTGCTCAGCTCAGATACGCAGTATTTT
-,TRBJ2-1,TRBV4-2,-,CASSTWGGLNEQFF,TGTGCCAGCAGCACTTGGGGGGGCCTGAATGAGCAGTTCTTC
-,TRBJ2-1,TRBV7-9,-,CASSLVEQFF,TGTGCCAGCAGCTTAGTTGAGCAGTTCTTC
-,TRBJ1-5,TRBV9,-,CASSGDIREGDSNQPQHF,TGTGCCAGCAGCGGGGACATAAGAGAAGGCGATAGCAATCAGCCCCAGCATTTT
-,TRBJ2-3,TRBV5-1,-,CASAPGGGSDTQYF,TGCGCCAGCGCCCCAGGTGGGGGCTCAGATACGCAGTATTTT
-,TRBJ1-1,TRBV19,-,CASTLGNTEAFF,TGTGCCAGTACCCTAGGTAACACTGAAGCTTTCTTT
-,TRBJ1-2,TRBV29-1,-,CSVELGFTYGYTF,TGCAGCGTTGAACTCGGATTCACCTATGGCTACACCTTC
-,TRBJ2-3,TRBV4-2,-,CASSQEGKLQADTQYF,TGTGCCAGCAGCCAAGAGGGGAAACTGCAGGCAGATACGCAGTATTTT
-,TRBJ2-1,TRBV21-1,-,CASSKAKEVQFF,TGTGCCAGCAGCAAAGCGAAGGAGGTGCAGTTCTTC
-,TRBJ2-1,TRBV2,-,CASHTNEQFF,TGTGCCAGCCACACCAATGAGCAGTTCTTC
-,TRBJ2-7,TRBV7-9,few,CASSLGGARYEQYF,TGTGCCAGCAGCTTAGGGGGGGCTCGGTACGAGCAGTACTTC
-,TRBJ1-4,TRBV9,-,CASSPGGNEKLFF,TGTGCCAGCAGCCCGGGGGGGAATGAAAAACTGTTTTTT
-,TRBJ1-6,TRBV7-9,-,CASGLGVGNSPLHF,TGTGCCAGCGGCTTAGGGGTGGGTAATTCACCCCTCCACTTT
-,TRBJ1-5,TRBV19,-,CASSKVLHRMQPQHF,TGTGCCAGTAGTAAGGTTCTGCACAGGATGCAGCCCCAGCATTTT
-,TRBJ2-3,TRBV12-3/TRBV12-4,-,CASSSSLRRDTDTQYF,TGTGCCAGCAGTTCCTCCCTTAGGCGAGACACAGATACGCAGTATTTT
-,TRBJ2-7,TRBV12-3/TRBV12-4,-,CASRFTSYEQYF,TGTGCCAGCCGGTTTACCTCCTACGAGCAGTACTTC
-,TRBJ1-2,TRBV15,-,CATSEGEGWGPTF,TGTGCCACCAGCGAAGGGGAGGGTTGGGGCCCCACCTTC
-,TRBJ2-7,TRBV27,once,CASSLGQGRYEQYF,TGTGCCAGCAGTTTAGGTCAGGGCAGGTACGAGCAGTACTTC
-,TRBJ2-1,TRBV5-1,-,CASSFNQNNEQFF,TGCGCCAGCAGCTTCAATCAGAACAATGAGCAGTTCTTC
TRBD1,TRBJ1-1,TRBV7-3,-,CASRPTTGDYTEAFF,TGTGCCAGCAGACCTACGACAGGGGACTACACTGAAGCTTTCTTT
-,TRBJ2-1,TRBV5-1,-,CASSQYPRYEQFF,TGCGCCAGCAGCCAGTACCCTAGGTATGAGCAGTTCTTC
-,TRBJ1-1,TRBV5-6,-,CASSPRATNTEAFF,TGTGCCAGCAGCCCCAGGGCTACGAACACTGAAGCTTTCTTT
TRBD1,TRBJ1-1,TRBV5-1,-,CASSSGTGMNTEAFF,TGCGCCAGCAGCTCCGGGACAGGCATGAACACTGAAGCTTTCTTT
-,TRBJ1-1,TRBV3-1,once,CASSQAGRINTEAFF,TGTGCCAGCAGCCAAGCGGGGAGGATAAACACTGAAGCTTTCTTT